The 27 T cell receptor beta chains below were found in one sample sequenced in a study of blood T cell repertoires in COVID-19. This table comes from immunoSEQ multiplex PCR, and its TCRdb copy is limited to in-frame clones, with some not included. The sample records over 300,000 clones, roughly 88% being singletons. The material sequenced was PBMCs or T cells enriched from blood (not recorded which). All receptors come from a young man who had recovered from COVID-19.

J is TRBJ2-5 and V is TRBV7-2, with unresolved D. V gave up 8 bases and J gave up 7 bases, with 11 bases separating them. Per the germline V gene, CDR1 is SGHTA and CDR2 is FQGNSA. The CDR3 spans 11 residues. CDR3 region: CASSSPGTQYF. In nucleotides, the CDR3 is TGTGCCAGCTCTTCTCCAGGGACCCAGTACTTC.

The chain couples TRBV2 to TRBJ1-1; D ambiguous. The CDR3 is made up of 11 amino acids. V lost 7 bases and J lost 8, with 11 bases in between. The germline gives CDR1 SNHLY, CDR2 FYNNEI. The CDR3 DNA reads as TGTGCCAGCATGGTGGGAGGGGAAGCTTTCTTT. Translated: CASMVGGEAFF.

V is TRBV2 and J is TRBJ2-1, with a weak D call TRBD1 (6 bases). The germline V gene encodes CDR1 SNHLY and CDR2 FYNNEI. Trimming cost V 8 bases and J 4 bases, with 15 bases left between them. CDR3 length: 14 residues. The CDR3 loop is CASGPTRGYNEQFF. In DNA, the CDR3 is TGTGCCAGCGGACCGACCAGGGGATACAATGAGCAGTTCTTC.

This chain uses TRBV2 with TRBJ2-2, with D hard to call. The CDR3 runs 13 residues. Per the germline V gene, CDR1 is SNHLY and CDR2 is FYNNEI. The germline V and J ends were trimmed by 6 bases and 3 bases, with 8 bases remaining between them. The CDR3 sequence is CASSPDYTGELFF. CDR3 nucleotide sequence: TGTGCCAGCAGCCCCGACTACACCGGGGAGCTGTTTTTT.

The chain carries TRBV6-2 or TRBV6-3 and TRBJ1-1; no definite D call. V lost 2 bases and J lost 4, with 8 bases in between. Germline V gene sequence: CDR1 MNHEY, CDR2 SVGEGT. This CDR3 has 13 residues. The CDR3 sequence is CASSYGRITEAFF. DNA of the CDR3: TGTGCCAGCAGTTACGGGAGAATCACTGAAGCTTTCTTT.

For this clone: Additional DNA sequences in this sample encode the identical CDR3. CDR3 DNA: TGTGCCAGCTCTAGGGACATGAACACTGAAGCTTTCTTT. This encodes CASSRDMNTEAFF. The J gene is TRBJ1-1, the V gene TRBV18; TRBD1 is a possible D gene (6 bases). Germline loops: CDR1 KGHSH, CDR2 LQKENI. This CDR3 has 13 residues. V lost 6 bases to trimming and J lost 0 bases, with 8 bases between them.

This clone appeared a few times. The gene calls are TRBV4-3 and TRBJ1-2; 8 positions agree with TRBD1. Trimming at V came to 4 bases and at J to 6 bases, leaving 7 bases not matched to a gene. Germline-derived CDR1 and CDR2 are LGHNA and YSLEER. This CDR3 spans 14 amino acids. This CDR3 reads CASSPGQGEHGYTF. CDR3 nucleotides: TGCGCCAGCAGCCCCGGACAGGGCGAGCATGGCTACACCTTC.

The rearrangement uses TRBV10-2 and TRBJ1-4; D gene ambiguous. CDR1 is WSHSY and CDR2 is SAAADI in the germline V gene. The CDR3 runs 11 residues. Deletions cut 4 bases from V and 8 bases from J, with 5 bases between. CDR3 nucleotides: TGCGCCAGCAGTGCGCGCGAAAAACTGTTTTTT. As protein: CASSAREKLFF.

The gene calls are TRBV11-3 and TRBJ2-3; perhaps TRBD2 as D (6 bases). The V gene's germline CDR1 is SGHNT and CDR2 YENEEA. The V end lost 4 bases, the J end lost 6 bases, and 8 bases lay between the germline ends. There are 12 residues in the CDR3. The CDR3 coding sequence is TGTGCCAGCAGCTCCAGCGGGGATACGCAGTATTTT. Its translation: CASSSSGDTQYF.

The rearrangement uses TRBV19 and TRBJ2-4; possibly TRBD1 for D (5 bases). Trimming took off 10 bases at V and 4 bases at J, with 11 bases between the two ends. CDR3 length: 12 residues. Germline CDR1 reads LNHDA; CDR2 reads SQIVND (reference sequence). CDR3 DNA: TGTGCCACCAAAGACAGAAAAAACATTCAGTACTTC. Protein product: CATKDRKNIQYF. The complete variable domain, with remaining parts taken from reference TRBV19 and TRBJ2-4, reads DGGITQSPKYLFRKEGQNVTLSCEQNLNHDAMYWYRQDPGQGLRLIYYSQIVNDFQKGDIAEGYSVSREKKESFPLTVTSAQKNPTAFYLCATKDRKNIQYFGAGTRLSVL.

The chain combines TRBV2 with TRBJ1-5, with D possibly TRBD1 on 5 matching bases. Germline CDR1 reads SNHLY; CDR2 reads FYNNEI. The length of the CDR3 is 15 residues. Between the trimmed V and J ends, which lost 8 bases and 0 bases, there was a span of 14 bases. The CDR3 DNA reads TGTGCCAGCCGGGGGGAGCTAATTAGCAATCAGCCCCAGCATTTT. Its protein is CASRGELISNQPQHF.

The table lists this clone with a count of one. This chain uses TRBV4-3 with TRBJ2-3, with 7 nucleotides matching TRBD1. The trim removed 1 base at V and 2 bases at J, leaving 3 bases unmatched. Germline CDR1 is LGHNA and CDR2 is YSLEER. The CDR3 is 15 residues long. The CDR3 here is CASSQATGTTDTQYF. Here the CDR3 DNA reads TGCGCCAGCAGCCAAGCGACAGGGACCACAGATACGCAGTATTTT.

J is TRBJ2-1 and V is TRBV6-1; 11 bases are a match to TRBD2. Per germline, CDR1 MNHNS and CDR2 SASEGT. The ends lost 2 bases at V and 7 bases at J; junction bases unmatched: 1. This CDR3 has 14 amino acids. In nucleotides, the CDR3 is TGTGCCAGCAGTGAATTAGCGGGGGGGAATGAGCAGTTCTTC. It yields the protein CASSELAGGNEQFF.

The chain carries TRBV6-5 and TRBJ2-2; 9 bases fit TRBD2. The ends lost 6 bases at V and 5 bases at J; junction bases unmatched: 7. Germline V CDR1 and CDR2: MNHEY, SVGAGI. The length of the CDR3 is 15 residues. This CDR3 is CASRPSGINTGELFF. CDR3 sequence (DNA): TGTGCCAGCAGACCTAGCGGGATTAATACCGGGGAGCTGTTTTTT.

The gene calls are TRBV5-4 and TRBJ1-6; D is unresolved. The CDR3 covers 12 residues. The germline CDR1 and CDR2 sequences are SGHNT and YYREEE (reference sequence). V lost 1 base and J lost 10, with 6 bases in between. The CDR3 sequence: CASSLIGSPLHF. The DNA of the CDR3 is TGTGCCAGCAGCTTGATCGGGTCACCCCTCCACTTT.

The CDR3: CASSPSRGGAPDEQFF. In nucleotides, the CDR3 is TGTGCCAGCTCACCATCTCGCGGGGGGGCCCCCGATGAGCAGTTCTTC. The V call is TRBV18, the J call TRBJ2-1, with 9 bases that match TRBD2. J gave up 8 bases and V 2 bases, and 10 bases lay outside the gene matches. This CDR3 comprises 16 residues. Germline V gives CDR1 KGHSH, CDR2 LQKENI.

This clone was counted between two and nine times. The gene calls are TRBV2 and TRBJ1-2; perhaps TRBD1 as D (5 bases). V lost 4 bases and J lost 10, with 10 bases in between. CDR1 SNHLY and CDR2 FYNNEI come from the germline V gene. The CDR3 loop spans 11 amino acids. CDR3 bases: TGTGCCAGCAGTGTTAGGGGACTCTACACCTTC. Encoded protein: CASSVRGLYTF.

The J gene is TRBJ2-5, the V gene TRBV29-1; 7 bases match TRBD1. CDR1 and CDR2 (germline): SQVTM, ANQGSEA. After removal of 6 bases from V and 1 base from J, the junction contained 8 bases not matched to a gene. This CDR3 has 14 amino acids. The CDR3 region is CSVAATGSQETQYF. In DNA form, the CDR3 reads TGCAGCGTCGCAGCGACAGGGTCCCAAGAGACCCAGTACTTC.

The table lists this clone with a few counts. CDR3 amino acids: CAISAGGEQFF. The CDR3, as DNA: TGTGCCATCAGTGCAGGTGGTGAGCAGTTCTTC. The chain employs TRBV10-3 and TRBJ2-1; D is unclear. This CDR3 contains 11 residues. Trimming cost V 4 bases and J 9 bases, with 7 bases left between them. Germline V gene lookup returns CDR1 ENHRY and CDR2 SYGVKD.

The chain carries TRBV3-1 (or the pseudogene TRBV3-2) and TRBJ2-5; 9 nucleotides line up with TRBD2. The length of the CDR3 is 16 residues. J gave up 4 bases and V 1 base, and 7 bases lay outside the gene matches. The germline gives CDR1 LGHDT, CDR2 YNNKEL (reference sequence). CDR3 protein: CASSQGSLAGRETQYF. The CDR3 nucleotides read TGTGCCAGCAGCCAAGGGTCCCTAGCGGGGCGAGAGACCCAGTACTTC.

V is TRBV29-1 and J is TRBJ2-5; 12 positions match TRBD2. CDR3 length: 14 amino acids. J gave up 2 bases and V 5 bases, and 3 bases lay outside the gene matches. Germline loops: CDR1 SQVTM, CDR2 ANQGSEA. CDR3 nucleotides: TGCAGCGTTTATGGGACTAGCGGGCAAGAGACCCAGTACTTC. Protein sequence: CSVYGTSGQETQYF.

The chain has TRBV10-3 and TRBJ1-1; possibly TRBD1 for D (6 bases). The CDR3 has 12 amino acids. Deletions cut 10 bases from V and 5 bases from J, with 14 bases between. Germline V CDR1 and CDR2: ENHRY, SYGVKD. CDR3 coding DNA: TGTGCCACCGCGCAGGGGAATACTGAAGCTTTCTTT. Amino acids: CATAQGNTEAFF.

The table lists this clone with a count of one. V is TRBV10-3 and J is TRBJ2-3; D is unclear. Germline loops: CDR1 ENHRY, CDR2 SYGVKD. The CDR3 has 11 residues. Trimming pared 6 bases from V and 1 base from J, leaving 2 bases between. The CDR3 bases are TGTGCCATCAGCGGCACAGATACGCAGTATTTT. Translating gives CAISGTDTQYF.

V gene TRBV18 combines with J gene TRBJ1-1, with a tentative D call TRBD1 (5 bases). Germline CDR1 and CDR2: KGHSH and LQKENI. This CDR3 has 15 residues. V was cut by 1 base and J by 3 bases, with 12 bases left in between. In nucleotides, the CDR3 is TGTGCCAGCTCACCACTCAGCAGGGCGGACACTGAAGCTTTCTTT. Translation: CASSPLSRADTEAFF.

The CDR3 region has the DNA TGTGCCAGCAGCCCCGGGGGACTAGCGCAGTACTTC. Its translation is CASSPGGLAQYF. The chain carries TRBV3-1 (or the pseudogene TRBV3-2) and TRBJ2-5, with 10 bases aligning to TRBD2. V gave up 4 bases and J gave up 11 bases; unmatched junction bases: 4. The CDR3 runs to 12 residues. Germline CDR1 LGHDT, CDR2 YNNKEL (reference sequence).

The rearrangement joins TRBV5-1 to TRBJ1-2, with D possibly matching TRBD1 (5 bases). The germline V gene encodes CDR1 SGHRS and CDR2 YFSETQ. The CDR3 has 14 residues. V lost 4 bases and J lost 3, with 13 bases in between. This CDR3 reads CASSPDSPYYGYTF. The CDR3 DNA follows: TGCGCCAGCAGCCCCGACAGTCCCTACTATGGCTACACCTTC.

In its sample, this clone was seen once. The chain is built from TRBV7-2 and TRBJ1-2; no clear D gene. The CDR3 has 15 amino acids. With 1 base removed from V and 4 bases from J, the gap between germline ends came to 13 bases. Per germline, CDR1 SGHTA and CDR2 FQGNSA. The CDR3 sequence: CASSLEQLPLYGYTF. The CDR3 coding sequence is TGTGCCAGCAGCTTAGAACAGCTGCCCCTCTATGGCTACACCTTC.